This section outlines one T cell receptor beta chain sequence together with its context. The antigen it recognizes is unknown. This may be a read error, as it is one base from a much larger clone. A multiplex PCR system amplified the TCR beta CDR3 region, with a first 10-cycle round using 32 V-gene forward and 13 J-gene reverse primers. First-round PCR used a QIAGEN Multiplex PCR Kit, and primer sequences were filed in Chinese patent CN105087789A. A second PCR round added Illumina universal primers using the Phusion High-Fidelity PCR Kit. Paired-end sequencing of TCR libraries was carried out on the Illumina HiSeq X Ten platform at a read length of 151 bp. Per the original workflow: Reads without multiplex PCR primers were removed using Cutadapt, read pairs were merged using PEAR, and CDR3 regions were called using MiXCR with default settings. Repertoire diversity was assessed by Shannon entropy, and clonality was calculated as one minus the Shannon entropy divided by the ln of the count of productive unique sequences. A clonotype counted as a dominant or high-frequency T-cell clone when its frequency was 0.5% or higher. TCRdb took the public reads, trimmed them with fastp at Q25, ran MiXCR for clone calling and kept in-frame beta chains. Rows are combined by CDR3 protein, so each entry shows the most common genes and DNA. The V and J calls here are based on TCRdb, not the publication. Here the sample has approximately 15,000 distinct CDR3 sequences; 25% to 35% occur a single time. The biggest ten clones account for about 4% of the sample.

This entry is derived from a study of immune heterogeneity within non-small cell lung tumors (dated by TCRdb to 2017 to 2018). Looking at the study overall: By histology, the tumors were a handful of squamous cell carcinomas, roughly 11 non-squamous carcinomas and 1 tumor not otherwise specified. Neoantigen binding to each patient's HLA alleles was predicted with netMHCpan-3.0 for mutant peptides of 8 to 11 amino acids. To look at intratumoral immune heterogeneity, the study ran whole-exome sequencing, RNA-seq and TCR beta repertoire sequencing on several spatially distinct regions taken from every NSCLC tumor. TCR repertoires were analyzed from 57 tumor loci of about 15 patients, while transcriptome data covered only approximately 42 loci from some 11 patients. Beyond this particular receptor, the publication reports: Within a patient, identical dominant CDR3B clonotypes were found to recur across loci, yet unique high-frequency clones were also harbored in different tumor locations. For the most part, high-frequency TCR beta clonotypes differed from one individual patient to another. Local T-cell repertoire clonality showed a statistically significant but moderate positive correlation with local tumor mutational burden (R 0.3 to 0.35).

The CDR3 starts with the cysteine, ends with the phenylalanine, and has 15 residues. Left in the record is the CDR3 DNA by itself, 45 bases read in frame from the first base. The CDR1 and CDR2 encoded by the germline V gene are SGHTA and FQGNSA. Clipping removes 4 bases from V and 5 bases from J, with 9 as the unmatched junction base count. For the TCR template, genomic DNA was extracted from bulk tumor tissue, and roughly 580 ng of gDNA was amplified for each sample. During surgery, multiple biopsies were taken from each primary tumor and placed as far apart as possible within the tumor mass. The study cohort was described as untreated and was composed of newly diagnosed NSCLC cases undergoing curative surgery. The donors were roughly 15 patients with newly diagnosed non-small cell lung cancer who were having surgery with curative intent. Two independent pathologists examined the resected tumor masses. Only high-quality DNA and RNA samples were carried forward to sequencing.

This chain joins TRBV7-2 to TRBJ1-2; a stretch of 8 junction bases matches TRBD1. The TCR sequence derives from a man aged 40-50 years with non-small cell lung cancer. Sequenced sample: lung tumor tissue. This receptor has the CDR3 CASSSSVTGGYGYTF. The nucleotide sequence is given as TGTGCCAGCAGCTCATCAGTTACAGGGGGATATGGCTACACCTTC.